Presented here are 3 T cell receptor beta chains from one specimen sequenced in a study of graft-versus-host responses after intestinal transplantation. TCRdb's copy holds only in-frame clones and misses some; the assay was immunoSEQ multiplex PCR. This table holds over 10,000 clones, 90% to 95% found once. The sequenced sample was PBMCs, obtained roughly 1,000 days after intestinal transplantation. These receptors all come from a human patient who received an intestinal transplant, so some T cells may come from the graft donor.

The V gene is TRBV6-5, the J gene TRBJ2-7, with 9 positions matching TRBD1. Germline loops: CDR1 MNHEY, CDR2 SVGAGI. The V gene end was trimmed by 6 bases and the J gene end by 2 bases; junction bases not matched to a gene: 5. The CDR3 is 14 residues long. CDR3 bases: TGTGCCAGCAGCCTAGGGACAGGGACCTACGAGCAGTACTTC. The encoded protein is CASSLGTGTYEQYF.

The V gene is TRBV10-1, the J gene TRBJ2-1; D not certain. V was pared by 6 bases and J by 5 bases, with 8 bases between. CDR3 length: 12 amino acids. CDR1 is WNHNN, CDR2 SYGVQD, per germline (reference sequence). CDR3 in amino acids: CASSDFDNEQFF. CDR3 in DNA: TGCGCCAGCAGCGACTTTGACAATGAGCAGTTCTTC.

J is TRBJ1-4 and V is TRBV2; unclear D gene. The CDR3 consists of 16 residues. The V end was cut by 6 bases, the J end by 0 bases, with 14 bases between. In germline, CDR1 is SNHLY, CDR2 FYNNEI. CDR3 loop: CASRASFSATNEKLFF. The CDR3, as DNA: TGTGCCAGCAGGGCATCTTTCTCCGCAACTAATGAAAAACTGTTTTTT.